Below are 7 T cell receptor beta chains sequenced from a single sample in a study of T cells in Graves' hyperthyroidism and ophthalmopathy. Authors of the study amplified TCR beta CDR3 regions from RNA transcripts. A first-round RT-PCR of the TCR CDR3 used the HTBI primer set. MiXCR, applied by TCRdb to the multiplex PCR reads, yields one record per CDR3 protein. The data show about 420,000 distinct CDR3 sequences, approximately 15% seen once. Sequencing used blood. Every receptor here comes from a woman under 30 with Graves' hyperthyroidism.

In this sample, this clonotype turned up many times. The J gene is TRBJ2-7, the V gene TRBV20-1, with a tentative D call TRBD1 (5 bases). Trimming shortened V by 0 bases and J by 6 bases, and 12 bases separated the two germline ends. The CDR3 is made up of 13 amino acids. Germline values: CDR1 DFQATT, CDR2 SNEGSKA (reference sequence). As DNA, the CDR3 is TGCAGTGCTAGAGATGACAGTGAGGTCGAGCAGTACTTC. It encodes CSARDDSEVEQYF.

This clonotype occurred a few times. The junction differs from germline at one of its ends, possibly a read error. The rearrangement uses TRBV28 and TRBJ1-1, with TRBD1 as a possible D gene (6 bases). Germline V CDR1 and CDR2: MDHEN, SYDVKM. The CDR3 is 14 amino acids. CDR3 bases: TGTGCCAGCAAACTACAGGGCCTGCGCACTGGAGCTTTCTTT. This gives the protein CASKLQGLRTGAFF.

This clonotype was counted at least ten times. CDR3 in DNA: TGTGCCAGCAGACCCGGGCCTACTTACAATGAGCAGTTCTTC. Amino acids: CASRPGPTYNEQFF. The chain is built from TRBV6-1 and TRBJ2-1, with D hard to call. V lost 6 bases to trimming and J lost 4 bases, with 13 bases between them. This CDR3 has 14 amino acids. Germline V gene data show CDR1 as MNHNS and CDR2 as SASEGT.

J is TRBJ2-5 and V is TRBV20-1, with unresolved D. Germline lookup yields CDR1 DFQATT and CDR2 SNEGSKA (reference sequence). This CDR3 region has 16 residues. V lost 0 bases and J lost 5, with 19 bases in between. In DNA form, the CDR3 reads TGCAGTGCTAGAGAACGACTGAACGTACTTGGGGAGACCCAGTACTTC. Translating gives CSARERLNVLGETQYF.

This clonotype has ten or more counts. The chain combines TRBV29-1 with TRBJ1-2; the match to TRBD1 covers 9 bases. This CDR3 is built from 14 residues. V shed 5 bases and J 2 bases; nucleotides not matched to a gene: 6. Germline assignment: CDR1 SQVTM and CDR2 ANQGSEA. As DNA, the CDR3 is TGCAGCGTTCCCGGGACAGGGATCAACTATGGCTACACCTTC. Amino acid sequence: CSVPGTGINYGYTF.

This clonotype was detected ten times or more. The chain links TRBV3-1 to TRBJ2-5, with 11 positions matching TRBD1. V was pared by 4 bases and J by 5 bases, with 6 bases of the junction left unmatched. This CDR3 has 15 residues. Germline CDR1 reads LGHDT; CDR2 reads YNNKEL (reference sequence). CDR3 bases: TGTGCCAGCAGCCCGTGGACAGGGGGCCTGGAGACCCAGTACTTC. Residues: CASSPWTGGLETQYF.

In its sample, this clonotype was seen many times. The chain has TRBV6-1 and TRBJ2-7; no definite D call. The CDR3 extends over 12 amino acids. Trimming cost V 6 bases and J 3 bases, with 9 bases left between them. Germline CDR1 is MNHNS and CDR2 is SASEGT. The CDR3 region is CASSRYLYEQYF. The CDR3 DNA follows: TGTGCCAGCAGCCGATACCTCTACGAGCAGTACTTC.